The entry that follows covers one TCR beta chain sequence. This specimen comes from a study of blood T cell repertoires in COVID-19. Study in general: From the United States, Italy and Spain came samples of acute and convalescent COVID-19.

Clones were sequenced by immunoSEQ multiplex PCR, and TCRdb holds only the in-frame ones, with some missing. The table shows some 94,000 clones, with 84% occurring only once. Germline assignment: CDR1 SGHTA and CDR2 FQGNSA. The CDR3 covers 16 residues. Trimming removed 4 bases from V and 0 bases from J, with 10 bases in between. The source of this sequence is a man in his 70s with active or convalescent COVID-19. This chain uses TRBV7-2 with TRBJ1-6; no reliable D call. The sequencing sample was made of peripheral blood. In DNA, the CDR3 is TGTGCCAGCAGCTCCTCCTTTCGCTCCTATAATTCACCCCTCCACTTT. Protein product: CASSSSFRSYNSPLHF. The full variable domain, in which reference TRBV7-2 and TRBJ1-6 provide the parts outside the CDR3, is GAGVSQSPSNKVTEKGKDVELRCDPISGHTALYWYRQSLGQGLEFLIYFQGNSAPDKSGLPSDRFSAERTGGSVSTLTIQRTQQEDSAVYLCASSSSFRSYNSPLHFGNGTRLTVT.